This entry lists 10 T cell receptor beta chains sequenced from one sample in a study of Ad26.COV2.S vaccination and SARS-CoV-2 variants. Sequencing used immunoSEQ multiplex PCR; TCRdb keeps in-frame clones, though not all of them. The sample records some 190,000 clones, 70% to 90% being singletons. The sequencing used peripheral blood, collected after recovery from COVID-19. These receptor sequences come from a human donor who had recovered from COVID-19.

The chain recombines TRBV6-5 with TRBJ2-7; 8 nucleotides line up with TRBD2. Germline-derived CDR1 and CDR2 are MNHEY and SVGAGI. The V gene end was trimmed by 7 bases and the J gene end by 3 bases; junction bases not matched to a gene: 8. The CDR3 has 14 residues. The CDR3 DNA reads as TGTGCCAGCACACACGGGGGGGCCGGCTACGAGCAGTACTTC. It specifies CASTHGGAGYEQYF.

The V call is TRBV5-4, the J call TRBJ2-3; 12 nucleotides line up with TRBD2. Germline CDR1 is SGHNT and CDR2 is YYREEE (reference sequence). The CDR3 is made up of 16 amino acids. Unmatched junction bases numbered 9, after V lost 4 bases and J lost 6 bases. Here the CDR3 DNA reads TGTGCCAGCAGCCCCGGGACTAGCGGGCCTCCGGATACGCAGTATTTT. Protein sequence: CASSPGTSGPPDTQYF.

The chain uses TRBV7-8 and TRBJ1-5, with 7 bases matching TRBD1. The V gene's germline CDR1 is SGHVS and CDR2 FQNEAQ. J gave up 3 bases and V 4 bases, and 12 bases lay outside the gene matches. The CDR3 contains 17 residues. CDR3: CASSSIGWTGLNQPQHF. The CDR3, as DNA: TGTGCCAGCAGCTCGATCGGGTGGACAGGACTCAATCAGCCCCAGCATTTT.

This clone was found a few times. The chain links TRBV7-8 to TRBJ1-5, with D unclear. CDR1 and CDR2 from the germline V gene are SGHVS and FQNEAQ. CDR3 length: 11 residues. The V end lost 9 bases, the J end lost 6 bases, and 9 bases lay between the germline ends. For the CDR3, the DNA is TGTGCCAGTCCCGGGGTTCAGCCCCAGCATTTT. Its translation is CASPGVQPQHF.

The chain employs TRBV6-4 and TRBJ2-1; 7 positions agree with TRBD1. Germline-derived CDR1 and CDR2 are MRHNA and SNTAGT. J was trimmed by 5 bases and V by 6 bases; bases with no gene match: 4. The CDR3 spans 13 residues. The CDR3 spells CASRETGNNEQFF. DNA of the CDR3: TGTGCCAGCAGAGAGACAGGGAACAATGAGCAGTTCTTC.

The CDR3 sequence is CASSRGAYYEQYF. CDR3 in DNA: TGTGCCAGCAGTCGGGGGGCGTACTACGAGCAGTACTTC. V usage is TRBV25-1 and J usage is TRBJ2-7, with D tentatively TRBD2 (7 bases). The length of the CDR3 is 13 residues. CDR1 is MGHDK and CDR2 is SYGVNS in the germline V gene. Trimming removed 5 bases at V and 3 bases at J, with 11 bases between.

The genes are TRBV18 and TRBJ1-4, with 8 bases fitting TRBD1. The V and J ends lost 5 bases and 1 base, in that order; junction bases with no gene match: 3. This CDR3 is built from 15 residues. Looked up from germline, CDR1 is KGHSH and CDR2 is LQKENI. The CDR3 sequence: CASSMDRVTNEKLFF. CDR3 DNA sequence: TGTGCCAGCTCAATGGACAGGGTAACTAATGAAAAACTGTTTTTT. Full variable domain (outside the CDR3, taken from reference TRBV18 and TRBJ1-4): NAGVMQNPRHLVRRRGQEARLRCSPMKGHSHVYWYRQLPEEGLKFMVYLQKENIIDESGMPKERFSAEFPKEGPSILRIQQVVRGDSAAYFCASSMDRVTNEKLFFGSGTQLSVL.

The chain joins TRBV11-2 to TRBJ2-7, with D maybe TRBD2 (5 bases). The V and J ends lost 4 bases and 1 base respectively, with 8 bases between them. The CDR3 is 13 amino acids. Germline CDR1 SGHAT, CDR2 FQNNGV. CDR3 sequence (DNA): TGTGCCAGCAGCTGGACGGGGTCCTACGAGCAGTACTTC. Translation gives CASSWTGSYEQYF.

The chain uses TRBV5-1 and TRBJ1-5, with TRBD1 as a possible D gene (6 bases). The CDR3 totals 14 residues. In germline, CDR1 is SGHRS, CDR2 YFSETQ. The germline V and J ends were trimmed by 1 base and 7 bases, with 12 bases remaining between them. CDR3: CASSLLAGEQPQHF. As DNA, the CDR3 is TGCGCCAGCAGCTTGTTGGCAGGGGAACAGCCCCAGCATTTT.

The chain carries TRBV10-2 and TRBJ2-5; D uncertain. The V and J ends lost 4 bases and 2 bases respectively, with 5 bases between them. This CDR3 is built from 12 residues. Germline CDR1 reads WSHSY; CDR2 reads SAAADI. CDR3 DNA sequence: TGCGCCAGCAGTGTCAGACAAGAGACCCAGTACTTC. Translation gives CASSVRQETQYF.